A single T cell receptor beta chain is shown here with its context. The data belong to a study of CD8 T cells in Susac syndrome. The ends lost 3 bases at V and 3 bases at J; junction bases unmatched: 8. The germline CDR1 and CDR2 sequences are SQVTM and ANQGSEA. This CDR3 has 16 amino acids. Random hexamers were used to reverse transcribe roughly 0.45 to 1 ug of RNA. TCRdb re-derived calls from the immunoSEQ multiplex PCR reads in MiXCR, one entry per CDR3 protein. The table shows about 430,000 distinct CDR3 sequences, with approximately 85% occurring only once. This sequence originates from a human donor with multiple sclerosis. The material sequenced was CD8+ T cells from PBMCs. The chain joins TRBV29-1 to TRBJ2-1, with 10 bases identical to TRBD2. The CDR3 sequence is CSVDLSGGTLYNEQFF. DNA of the CDR3: TGCAGCGTTGATCTTAGCGGGGGGACACTCTACAATGAGCAGTTCTTC.